Below, one T cell receptor beta chain is given with its context. No antigen is known for it. No much larger clone exists at a distance of one base, and base qualities are not known. The CDR3 runs 16 amino acids, cysteine and phenylalanine included. Of all the DNA, just the CDR3 is kept, 48 bases in frame from base 1. Germline trimming: 4 bases from V, 5 bases from J; junction bases outside gene matches: 10. CDR1 and CDR2, per the germline V gene (reference sequence), are SGHNT and YYREEE. Receptor libraries were prepared by the immunoSEQ multiplex PCR assay. Around 10^5 TCR templates per sample were assayed by the deep sequencing platform. Genomic DNA extracted from sorted T cells was used for TCRbeta CDR3 sequencing. Under the source paper's analysis protocol: Clonal analysis of TCRbeta CDR3 data was done in the R programming language. Alloreactive CD4+ and CD8+ clones were defined by comparing unstimulated samples with post-reaction CFSE-low samples. By matching sequences to the repertoires of sorted unstimulated Treg and non-Treg cells, each alloreactive CD4+ clone was assigned a regulatory or non-regulatory origin. TCRdb took over this immuneACCESS table, retaining in-frame rearrangements with V and J assigned. Such tables are incomplete; in checked studies, under half of the missing clones stem from an unresolved V gene, and the remainder is unexplained. V and J calls and clone size come straight from that table; D and trimming were deduced from the DNA. The sample table contains 100,000 or so clones; only one count was recorded for 85% to 95% of them. Roughly 1.4% of the sample lies in the top ten.

The record originates from a study of siplizumab effects on memory and regulatory T cells (dated by TCRdb to the late 2010s). Regarding the research as a whole: The effect of the anti-CD2 antibody siplizumab on alloreactive T-cell subsets was examined in allogeneic mixed lymphocyte reactions constructed from human PBMCs.

Sorted unstimulated T cells and proliferating T cells recovered from mixed lymphocyte reactions underwent TCRbeta CDR3 sequencing. Fresh whole blood from roughly nine HLA-typed healthy donors was used as the source from which PBMCs were isolated. To map where alloreactive clones came from, CD4+ non-regulatory T cells in the unstimulated state were FACS-sorted. The paper's findings and limits, for the study overall: The cumulative frequency of alloreactive sequences that could be traced back to unstimulated CD4+ memory T cells was significantly reduced by siplizumab. The suppressive function of proliferating Tregs from siplizumab cultures was not functionally confirmed. Because sequences below about 10^-5 frequency were poorly captured, only a minor fraction of alloreactive clones could be mapped to unstimulated subsets. About 80-96% of proliferating CD4+ or CD8+ clones could not be given a naive or memory phenotype. Compared with memory T cells, unstimulated naive T cells appeared more diverse, and naive cells seemed to make a substantial contribution to the alloresponse. In reactions with siplizumab, an average of around 70% of mappable alloreactive CD4+ clones were Treg-derived, compared with 25% to 30% in control reactions.

The chain joins TRBV5-4 to TRBJ2-2, with 8 junctional bases fitting TRBD2. The source of this sequence is a human donor in good health. Sequenced material: non-Treg CD4+ T cells sorted from blood. Per the publication, the cell subset or site label means: FACS-sorted unstimulated CD4+ non-regulatory T cells. The CDR3 sequence is CASSRVGRALTGELFF. The DNA sequence reads TGTGCCAGCAGCAGGGTCGGGAGGGCCTTAACCGGGGAGCTGTTTTTT.